What follows are 6 T cell receptor beta chains derived from one specimen sequenced in a study of blood T cell repertoires in COVID-19 (dated by TCRdb to 2018 to 2020). Receptor amplification or capture employed the immunoSEQ multiplex PCR assay. The table was pulled from immuneACCESS by TCRdb, which kept in-frame rearrangements only. Such tables lose some clones; where checked, under half of the loss comes from unresolved V genes, and the rest has no known cause. The sample contains about 350,000 clones, about 92% of them found a single time. Around 3.9% of the sample comes from the top ten. Input material: peripheral blood. These receptors were obtained from a woman aged 55 to 70 with COVID-19, enrolled during active disease.

The chain carries TRBV30 and TRBJ1-2; no definite D call. This CDR3 spans 12 amino acids. V lost 5 bases and J 5 bases, leaving 12 bases between the germline ends. Germline V gene sequence: CDR1 GTSNPN, CDR2 SVGIG (reference sequence). CDR3 protein: CAWSGGRYGYTF. In DNA form, the CDR3 reads TGTGCCTGGTCGGGAGGGAGATATGGCTACACCTTC.

The J gene is TRBJ1-4, the V gene TRBV28; D is possibly TRBD1 (6 bases). The CDR3 runs to 14 residues. In germline, CDR1 is MDHEN, CDR2 SYDVKM. The V and J ends lost 3 bases and 4 bases respectively, with 9 bases between them. CDR3 protein: CASSFGQFNEKLFF. In DNA, the CDR3 is TGTGCCAGCAGTTTCGGACAGTTTAATGAAAAACTGTTTTTT.

The chain links TRBV15 to TRBJ1-3; D is unresolved. The V gene lost 0 bases and the J gene lost 4 bases, with 19 bases spanning the gap. Germline-derived CDR1 and CDR2 are LNHNV and YYDKDF (reference sequence). The CDR3 is 18 amino acids. DNA for the CDR3: TGTGCCACCAGCAGAGATCTGTGGATGGCGGCTGCCGGAAACACCATATATTTT. Protein product: CATSRDLWMAAAGNTIYF.

Remarks on this clone: The junction differs from germline at one of its ends, possibly a read error. The CDR3 DNA reads TGTGCCAGTCGGGCGGACGGAGGGACTCTCTTC. Amino acid sequence: CASRADGGTLF. This chain links TRBV19 with TRBJ1-2, with D possibly being TRBD1 (5 bases). CDR3 length equals 11 residues. Germline-derived CDR1 and CDR2 are LNHDA and SQIVND (reference sequence).

V and J are TRBV5-4 and TRBJ1-2; D perhaps matches TRBD1 (5 bases). This CDR3 region has 13 residues. The germline V gene has CDR1 SGHNT and CDR2 YYREEE (reference sequence). Trimming stripped 0 bases from V and 8 bases from J, with 11 bases between. In nucleotides, the CDR3 is TGTGCCAGCAGCTTGGGACAGATACCGGGCTACACCTTC. This translates into CASSLGQIPGYTF.

This chain connects TRBV19 to TRBJ2-7; TRBD2 matches at 8 bases. From germline, CDR1 is LNHDA and CDR2 SQIVND (reference sequence). This CDR3 comprises 15 residues. The junction had 7 bases not matched to a gene; V was cut back by 3 bases and J by 3 bases. DNA for the CDR3: TGTGCCAGTAGTATCGAGGGACTAGGGCACTACGAGCAGTACTTC. It codes for CASSIEGLGHYEQYF.